Reported below is one T cell receptor beta chain. The antigen is unknown. Assay used: immunoSEQ multiplex PCR; TCRdb lists only in-frame clones, some missing. The table records over 200,000 clones, around 89% of them present only once. This sample is drawn from a study of cytomegalovirus exposure and HLA in healthy donors. CDR3 size: 16 residues. CDR1 and CDR2 from the germline V gene are SGDLS and YYNGEE. V was pared by 4 bases and J by 2 bases, with 17 bases between. Study-wide results and limits: Testing in vitro showed a few CMV-associated chains specific for CMV antigens.

The TCR was taken from a woman aged 18-30 years in good health and CMV-seronegative. Sequenced: PBMCs. The chain combines TRBV9 with TRBJ2-3; D not resolved. The CDR3 sequence is CASSPRGGSTTDTQYF. CDR3 coding DNA: TGTGCCAGCAGCCCTAGAGGCGGCAGTACCACAGATACGCAGTATTTT.